What follows is one T cell receptor beta chain and its context. What it recognizes is unknown. This CDR3 has 15 residues. Trimming at V came to 5 bases and at J to 5 bases, leaving 8 bases not matched to a gene. The germline V gene encodes CDR1 SGHVS and CDR2 FQNEAQ. The assay was immunoSEQ multiplex PCR, and TCRdb's table has in-frame clones only and misses some. This sample has several thousand clones; around 96% occur once, and the top ten carry roughly 0.2%. This record belongs to a study of T cell repertoires in ileal Crohn's disease. Findings and limits, study-wide: Every patient over 26.8% clonality showed endoscopic recurrence.

The receptor was derived from an adult with Crohn's disease. Material: ileal tissue. The chain couples TRBV7-8 to TRBJ1-5; 8 bases fit TRBD1. The CDR3 here is CASSPRTGRDQPQHF. The CDR3 DNA reads as TGTGCCAGCAGCCCCCGGACAGGGAGGGATCAGCCCCAGCATTTT.